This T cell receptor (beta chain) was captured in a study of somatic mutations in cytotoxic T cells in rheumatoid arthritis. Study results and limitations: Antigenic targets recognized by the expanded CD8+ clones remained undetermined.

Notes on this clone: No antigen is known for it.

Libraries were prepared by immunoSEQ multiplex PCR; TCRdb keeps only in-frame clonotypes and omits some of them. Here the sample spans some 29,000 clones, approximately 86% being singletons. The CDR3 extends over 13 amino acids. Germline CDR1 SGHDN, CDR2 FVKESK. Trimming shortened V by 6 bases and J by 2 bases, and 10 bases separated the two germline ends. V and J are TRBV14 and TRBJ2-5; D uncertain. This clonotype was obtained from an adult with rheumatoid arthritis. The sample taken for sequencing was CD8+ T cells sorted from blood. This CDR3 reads CASSRRYQETQYF. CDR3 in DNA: TGTGCCAGCAGTCGGCGATATCAAGAGACCCAGTACTTC.